These 26 T cell receptor beta chains originate from one sample sequenced in a study of cytomegalovirus exposure and HLA in healthy donors. Primers included in the PCR were 60 Vbeta and 13 Jbeta primers. Sequenced by immunoSEQ multiplex PCR; TCRdb stores in-frame clones only, minus some. The data contain 140,000 to 150,000 clones, roughly four fifths of them singletons. Sequencing was carried out using PBMCs. The receptors were sampled from a man under 40 in good health and CMV-seronegative.

V is TRBV4-1 and J is TRBJ1-5; D possibly corresponds to TRBD1 (5 bases). CDR1 is MGHRA, CDR2 YSYEKL, per germline. CDR3 size: 17 residues. V lost 0 bases to trimming and J lost 2 bases, with 14 bases between them. The CDR3 DNA follows: TGCGCCAGCAGCCAAGAGATGGTCCCACAGGGCAATCAGCCCCAGCATTTT. The encoded protein is CASSQEMVPQGNQPQHF.

There are a few counts of this clone. The chain couples TRBV27 to TRBJ2-3; 9 bases agree with TRBD2. CDR3 size: 15 residues. CDR1 is MNHEY and CDR2 is SMNVEV in the germline V gene (reference sequence). J gave up 2 bases and V 4 bases, and 4 bases lay outside the gene matches. The CDR3: CASSSPSGATDTQYF. CDR3 in DNA: TGTGCCAGCAGTTCGCCTAGCGGGGCCACAGATACGCAGTATTTT.

The V and J genes are TRBV7-6 and TRBJ1-1; perhaps TRBD1 as D (6 bases). Deletions cut 1 base from V and 4 bases from J, with 13 bases between. The germline CDR1 and CDR2 sequences are SGHVS and FNYEAQ. The CDR3 is 15 residues long. CDR3: CASSLEFGGGTEAFF. DNA of the CDR3: TGTGCCAGCAGCTTAGAGTTTGGGGGCGGCACTGAAGCTTTCTTT. Full variable domain (rest looked up from reference TRBV7-6 and TRBJ1-1): GAGVSQSPRYKVTKRGQDVALRCDPISGHVSLYWYRQALGQGPEFLTYFNYEAQQDKSGLPNDRFSAERPEGSISTLTIQRTEQRDSAMYRCASSLEFGGGTEAFFGQGTRLTVV.

The chain couples TRBV6-5 to TRBJ2-1, with D maybe TRBD2 (6 bases). This CDR3 spans 14 amino acids. Germline V gene data show CDR1 as MNHEY and CDR2 as SVGAGI. The V gene lost 6 bases and the J gene lost 6 bases, with 15 bases spanning the gap. The CDR3 sequence is CASRLTSSANEQFF. The CDR3 DNA is TGTGCCAGCAGACTCACTAGCTCTGCCAATGAGCAGTTCTTC.

This rearrangement joins TRBV9 to TRBJ2-7, with a tentative D call TRBD1 (6 bases). CDR3 size: 17 residues. The germline V gene has CDR1 SGDLS and CDR2 YYNGEE. Trimming removed 0 bases from V and 4 bases from J, with 20 bases in between. CDR3: CASSVGVVRGLEYEQYF. The CDR3 coding sequence is TGTGCCAGCAGCGTAGGGGTAGTCAGGGGCCTCGAGTACGAGCAGTACTTC.

This clone has only a few counts. V and J are TRBV7-9 and TRBJ2-3; 10 nucleotides agree with TRBD2. V lost 5 bases to trimming and J lost 2 bases; unmatched junction nucleotides: 10. The CDR3 totals 17 residues. In germline, CDR1 is SEHNR, CDR2 FQNEAQ (reference sequence). As DNA, the CDR3 is TGTGCCAGCAGCCCAGGAATTAGCGGGGGGACCACAGATACGCAGTATTTT. Residues: CASSPGISGGTTDTQYF. The full variable domain, with the rest looked up from reference TRBV7-9 and TRBJ2-3, is DTGVSQNPRHKITKRGQNVTFRCDPISEHNRLYWYRQTLGQGPEFLTYFQNEAQLEKSRLLSDRFSAERPKGSFSTLEIQRTEQGDSAMYLCASSPGISGGTTDTQYFGPGTRLTVL.

The chain links TRBV7-2 to TRBJ2-7; D remains unclear. From germline, CDR1 is SGHTA and CDR2 FQGNSA. Trimming pared 2 bases from V and 4 bases from J, leaving 21 bases between. The CDR3 is 17 residues long. CDR3 amino acids: CASSLLPGRRGSYEQYF. In DNA, the CDR3 is TGTGCCAGCAGCTTACTCCCCGGCCGTCGAGGATCATACGAGCAGTACTTC.

This clone was counted only a few times. This chain connects TRBV30 to TRBJ1-3; tentative D call: TRBD1 (6 bases). Germline V gives CDR1 GTSNPN, CDR2 SVGIG (reference sequence). Trimming stripped 2 bases from V and 0 bases from J, with 11 bases between. The CDR3 length is 15 residues. The DNA of the CDR3 is TGTGCCTGGAGTAAGGACAGACTCTCTGGAAACACCATATATTTT. This codes for CAWSKDRLSGNTIYF.

The chain recombines TRBV28 with TRBJ2-7, with 7 bases matching TRBD1. This CDR3 comprises 15 residues. Germline assignment: CDR1 MDHEN and CDR2 SYDVKM. Trimming at V came to 3 bases and at J to 3 bases, leaving 8 bases not matched to a gene. CDR3 sequence reads: CASSFPAGGNYEQYF. Written as DNA, the CDR3 is TGTGCCAGCAGTTTCCCAGCAGGGGGTAACTACGAGCAGTACTTC.

This clone was seen only a few times. The chain carries TRBV7-6 and TRBJ2-1; 13 bases are shared with TRBD2. J was trimmed by 9 bases and V by 5 bases; bases with no gene match: 7. Germline V gene sequence: CDR1 SGHVS, CDR2 FNYEAQ. The CDR3 contains 15 residues. In nucleotides, the CDR3 is TGTGCCAGCAGCCAACTAGCGGGAGGGCCGGCTGAGCAGTTCTTC. This encodes CASSQLAGGPAEQFF.

This clone was found a few times. The rearrangement joins TRBV27 to TRBJ1-2, with D maybe TRBD1 (6 bases). Per germline, CDR1 MNHEY and CDR2 SMNVEV (reference sequence). With 4 bases removed from V and 4 bases from J, the gap between germline ends came to 13 bases. The CDR3 totals 14 residues. The CDR3 is CASSSSTGLYGYTF. CDR3 in DNA: TGTGCCAGCAGTTCCTCCACAGGGCTCTATGGCTACACCTTC.

This clone has just one count. The chain employs TRBV6-1 and TRBJ2-5; 9 bases are a match to TRBD2. Germline CDR1 reads MNHNS; CDR2 reads SASEGT. This CDR3 spans 13 amino acids. Germline trimming cut 2 bases from V and 10 bases from J; bases unmatched to any gene: 5. The CDR3 DNA reads as TGTGCCAGCAGTGAACTTAGCGGGGGCCTCCAGTACTTC. This sequence encodes CASSELSGGLQYF.

The V call is TRBV18, the J call TRBJ1-5; weak D call: TRBD1 (5 bases). CDR1 is KGHSH, CDR2 LQKENI, per germline. Trimming stripped 1 base from V and 2 bases from J, with 6 bases between. The CDR3 length is 14 residues. Here the CDR3 DNA reads TGTGCCAGCTCACCACGGGGGGGCAATCAGCCCCAGCATTTT. This encodes CASSPRGGNQPQHF.

This clone was seen a handful of times. This chain uses TRBV14 with TRBJ1-5, with D possibly matching TRBD1 (5 bases). V dropped 3 bases and J dropped 7 bases, with 10 bases sitting between them. The CDR3 loop spans 13 amino acids. The V gene's germline CDR1 is SGHDN and CDR2 FVKESK. Here the CDR3 DNA reads TGTGCCAGCAGCCAGGGCCGGGGGCAGCCCCAGCATTTT. Translated, it gives CASSQGRGQPQHF.

V is TRBV28 and J is TRBJ2-1; 10 bases agree with TRBD2. Germline V gene sequence: CDR1 MDHEN, CDR2 SYDVKM. CDR3 size: 16 residues. V lost 3 bases and J lost 8; bases outside the gene matches: 10. CDR3 loop: CASSLSNSGGYDEQFF. In DNA form, the CDR3 reads TGTGCCAGCAGTTTGTCGAATAGCGGGGGGTACGATGAGCAGTTCTTC.

The rearrangement joins TRBV7-3 to TRBJ2-1; possibly TRBD2 for D (5 bases). The CDR3 loop spans 14 amino acids. Trimming took 1 base from V and 8 from J, leaving 12 bases between them. In germline, CDR1 is SGHTA, CDR2 FQGTGA. CDR3 in amino acids: CASSLRASRDEQFF. CDR3 DNA: TGTGCCAGCAGCTTAAGGGCTAGCCGGGATGAGCAGTTCTTC.

CDR3 protein: CASSPPDSQNYEQYF. The DNA for the CDR3 is TGTGCCAGCAGCCCTCCCGACAGTCAGAACTACGAGCAGTACTTC. The chain has TRBV5-6 and TRBJ2-7, with D possibly matching TRBD1 (5 bases). The length of the CDR3 is 15 residues. V gave up 4 bases and J gave up 3 bases, with 17 bases separating them. Germline CDR1 and CDR2: SGHDT and YYEEEE.

The rearrangement uses TRBV10-1 and TRBJ2-1; D call uncertain. V lost 0 bases to trimming and J lost 8 bases, with 17 bases between them. Germline V gene data show CDR1 as WNHNN and CDR2 as SYGVQD (reference sequence). The CDR3 covers 16 residues. In nucleotides, the CDR3 is TGCGCCAGCAGTGAGTCGACCGGATTGGGCTTGGATGAGCAGTTCTTC. It translates to CASSESTGLGLDEQFF.

This rearrangement joins TRBV27 to TRBJ1-1; D remains ambiguous. The V end was cut by 6 bases, the J end by 4 bases, with 21 bases between. CDR1 and CDR2 (germline): MNHEY, SMNVEV (reference sequence). The CDR3 runs to 16 residues. CDR3 loop: CASSEYPRGAFTEAFF. In DNA, the CDR3 is TGTGCCAGCAGCGAATATCCGCGAGGCGCCTTCACTGAAGCTTTCTTT.

This clone was detected a few times. The chain is built from TRBV30 and TRBJ1-2; 9 bases fit TRBD1. The CDR3 extends over 15 amino acids. V shed 4 bases and J 0 bases; nucleotides not matched to a gene: 6. The germline CDR1 and CDR2 sequences are GTSNPN and SVGIG (reference sequence). The CDR3 is CAWKLGDRANYGYTF. The CDR3 coding sequence is TGTGCCTGGAAGCTAGGGGACAGGGCTAACTATGGCTACACCTTC.

V and J are TRBV5-1 and TRBJ1-4, with D possibly matching TRBD1 (5 bases). Germline V CDR1 and CDR2: SGHRS, YFSETQ. This CDR3 contains 15 residues. Trimming cost V 0 bases and J 9 bases, with 15 bases left between them. CDR3 sequence reads: CASSLEVGDRQKLFF. In DNA, the CDR3 is TGCGCCAGCAGCTTGGAAGTAGGGGATCGCCAAAAACTGTTTTTT.

V gene TRBV5-1 combines with J gene TRBJ2-7, with D perhaps matching TRBD1 (6 bases). CDR1 and CDR2 (germline): SGHRS, YFSETQ. Trimming shortened V by 1 base and J by 2 bases, and 7 bases separated the two germline ends. The CDR3 extends over 13 amino acids. CDR3 nucleotides: TGCGCCAGCAGCTTGCCAGGGGCCTACGAGCAGTACTTC. This encodes CASSLPGAYEQYF.

This chain uses TRBV5-1 with TRBJ1-1; 9 bases are a match to TRBD1. The CDR3 covers 15 residues. Unmatched junction bases numbered 10, after V lost 6 bases and J lost 4 bases. CDR1 and CDR2 (germline): SGHRS, YFSETQ. In DNA, the CDR3 is TGCGCCAGCACCAGGACAGGGGCAGTGAGCACTGAAGCTTTCTTT. This gives the protein CASTRTGAVSTEAFF.

Turning to this clone: At one end the junction does not follow the germline gene, possibly because of a read error. The rearrangement uses TRBV11-3 and TRBJ2-6; TRBD1 is a possible D gene (5 bases). Germline V gene lookup returns CDR1 SGHNT and CDR2 YENEEA. The CDR3 runs 14 residues. The CDR3 sequence is CASSLNSGANGLTF. As DNA, the CDR3 is TGTGCCAGCAGCTTGAACTCTGGGGCCAACGGCCTGACTTTC.

The rearrangement joins TRBV5-1 to TRBJ2-4, with 8 bases aligning to TRBD2. The V gene end was trimmed by 0 bases and the J gene end by 8 bases; junction bases not matched to a gene: 7. Per the germline V gene, CDR1 is SGHRS and CDR2 is YFSETQ. The CDR3 loop spans 15 amino acids. The DNA for the CDR3 is TGCGCCAGCAGCTTGGGGGGAGCGGGGGAGGACATTCAGTACTTC. As protein: CASSLGGAGEDIQYF. Full variable domain (missing parts from reference TRBV5-1 and TRBJ2-4): KAGVTQTPRYLIKTRGQQVTLSCSPISGHRSVSWYQQTPGQGLQFLFEYFSETQRNKGNFPGRFSGRQFSNSRSEMNVSTLELGDSALYLCASSLGGAGEDIQYFGAGTRLSVL.

The chain couples TRBV28 to TRBJ2-5; no firm D call. Trimming took 5 bases from V and 2 from J, leaving 15 bases between them. The CDR3 extends over 15 amino acids. CDR1 and CDR2 from the germline V gene are MDHEN and SYDVKM. Here the CDR3 reads CASSPDQAHQETQYF. The CDR3 coding sequence is TGTGCCAGCAGTCCCGACCAGGCGCATCAAGAGACCCAGTACTTC.